Described below is a single T cell receptor beta chain sequence and its context. Its target is not known. These data are taken from a study of cytomegalovirus exposure and HLA in healthy donors. 13 Jbeta primers and 60 Vbeta primers were used for the PCR. Measured with immunoSEQ multiplex PCR; TCRdb has only the in-frame clones, and not every one. The sample carries 150,000 to 200,000 clones, just under 80% recorded once. The CDR3 length is 14 residues. V was pared by 5 bases and J by 8 bases, with 9 bases of the junction left unmatched. Germline V gene lookup returns CDR1 SNHLY and CDR2 FYNNEI. Study-wide findings and caveats: Later, TCR association rates were found to vary by HLA locus, highest for DRB1 and lowest for HLA-C. Later genetic work tied a missense DCLRE1C variant to beta-chain V and J trimming. The authors listed 164 TCR beta chains as cytomegalovirus-associated.

This sequence was found in a woman in her fifties or sixties in good health and CMV-seropositive. The rearrangement joins TRBV2 to TRBJ1-2; 9 bases are a match to TRBD1. The sequencing sample was made of PBMCs. The CDR3 is CASSPLDRGSGYTF. The CDR3 DNA reads TGTGCCAGCAGTCCCCTCGACAGGGGGTCGGGCTACACCTTC.